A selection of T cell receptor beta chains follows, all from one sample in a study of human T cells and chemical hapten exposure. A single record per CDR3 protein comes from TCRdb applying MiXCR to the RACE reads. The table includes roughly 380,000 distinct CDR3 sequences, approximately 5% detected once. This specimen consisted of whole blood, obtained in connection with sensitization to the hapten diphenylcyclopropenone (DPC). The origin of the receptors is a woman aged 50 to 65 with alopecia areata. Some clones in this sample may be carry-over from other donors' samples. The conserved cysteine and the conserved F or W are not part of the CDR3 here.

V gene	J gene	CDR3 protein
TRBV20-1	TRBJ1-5	SARGRGGRGAYSNQPQH
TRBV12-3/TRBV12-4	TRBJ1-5	ASSLGGQGALRGNQPQH
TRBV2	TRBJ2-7	ASRVTSYEQY
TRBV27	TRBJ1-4	ASSWDPREEKLF
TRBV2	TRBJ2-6	ASGKRGSGANVLT
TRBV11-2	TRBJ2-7	ASSLGAPGEQY
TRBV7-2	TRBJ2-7	ASSLRNAAYEQY
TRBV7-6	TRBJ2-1	ASSLASGPVNEQF
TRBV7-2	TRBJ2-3	ASSLAGASGARDTQY
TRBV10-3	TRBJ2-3	AISPRQGRNTDTQY
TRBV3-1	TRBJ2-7	ASSQDLGDSYEQY
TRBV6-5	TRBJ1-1	ASSSRGLMNTEAF
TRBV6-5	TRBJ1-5	ASRPTGDQPQH
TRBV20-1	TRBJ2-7	SATKTSSSEQY
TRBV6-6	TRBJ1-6	ASRRDLYNSPLH
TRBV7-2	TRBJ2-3	ASSLFGASDTQY
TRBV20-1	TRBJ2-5	SASPAGAGGETQY
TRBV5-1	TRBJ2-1	ASSHPGGPRNEQF